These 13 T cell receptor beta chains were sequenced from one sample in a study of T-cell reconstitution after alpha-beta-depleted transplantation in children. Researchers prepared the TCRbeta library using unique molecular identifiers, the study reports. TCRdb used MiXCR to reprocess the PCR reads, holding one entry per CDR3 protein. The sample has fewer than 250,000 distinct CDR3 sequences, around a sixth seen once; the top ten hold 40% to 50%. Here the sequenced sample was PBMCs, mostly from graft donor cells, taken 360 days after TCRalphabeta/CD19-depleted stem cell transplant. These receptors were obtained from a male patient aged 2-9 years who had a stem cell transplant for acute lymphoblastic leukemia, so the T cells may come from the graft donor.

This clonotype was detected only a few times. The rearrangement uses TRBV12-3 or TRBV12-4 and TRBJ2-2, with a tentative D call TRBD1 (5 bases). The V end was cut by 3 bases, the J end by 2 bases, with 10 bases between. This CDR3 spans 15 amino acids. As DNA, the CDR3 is TGTGCCAGCAGTTTCTTACAGGTCAACACCGGGGAGCTGTTTTTT. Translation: CASSFLQVNTGELFF.

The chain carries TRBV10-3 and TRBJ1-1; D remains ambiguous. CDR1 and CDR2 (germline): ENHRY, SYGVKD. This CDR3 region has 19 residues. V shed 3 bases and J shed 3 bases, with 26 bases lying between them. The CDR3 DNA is TGTGCCATCAGTGACCCCTCTCGGAGGGCCCGTGGGGTTGACACTGAAGCTTTCTTT. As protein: CAISDPSRRARGVDTEAFF.

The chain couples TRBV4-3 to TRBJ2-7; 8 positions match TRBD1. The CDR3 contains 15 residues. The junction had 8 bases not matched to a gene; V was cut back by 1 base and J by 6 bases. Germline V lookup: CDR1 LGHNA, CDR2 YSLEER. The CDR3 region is CASSQGGTGAFEQYF. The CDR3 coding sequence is TGCGCCAGCAGCCAAGGGGGGACAGGAGCTTTCGAGCAGTACTTC.

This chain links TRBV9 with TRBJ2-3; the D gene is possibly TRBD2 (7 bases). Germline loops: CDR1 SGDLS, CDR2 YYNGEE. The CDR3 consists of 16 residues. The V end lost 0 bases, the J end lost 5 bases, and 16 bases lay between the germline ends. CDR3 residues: CASSVVGGGFGDTQYF. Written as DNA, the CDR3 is TGTGCCAGCAGCGTAGTAGGGGGGGGGTTCGGAGATACGCAGTATTTT.

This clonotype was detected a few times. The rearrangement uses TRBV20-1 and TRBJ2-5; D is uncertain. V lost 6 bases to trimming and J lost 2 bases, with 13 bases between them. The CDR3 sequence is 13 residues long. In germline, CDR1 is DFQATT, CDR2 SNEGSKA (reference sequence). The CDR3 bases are TGCAGTGCCGAATTGGCAGGTCAAGAGACCCAGTACTTC. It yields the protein CSAELAGQETQYF.

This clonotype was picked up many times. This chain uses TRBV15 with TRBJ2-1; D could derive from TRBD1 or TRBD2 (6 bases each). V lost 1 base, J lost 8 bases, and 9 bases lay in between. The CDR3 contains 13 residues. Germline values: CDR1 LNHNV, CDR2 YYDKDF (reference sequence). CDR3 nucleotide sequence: TGTGCCACCAGCAGAGGTGGGGGGCATGAGCAGTTCTTC. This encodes CATSRGGGHEQFF. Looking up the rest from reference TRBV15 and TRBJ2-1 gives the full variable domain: DAMVIQNPRYQVTQFGKPVTLSCSQTLNHNVMYWYQQKSSQAPKLLFHYYDKDFNNEADTPDNFQSRRPNTSFCFLDIRSPGLGDTAMYLCATSRGGGHEQFFGPGTRLTVL.

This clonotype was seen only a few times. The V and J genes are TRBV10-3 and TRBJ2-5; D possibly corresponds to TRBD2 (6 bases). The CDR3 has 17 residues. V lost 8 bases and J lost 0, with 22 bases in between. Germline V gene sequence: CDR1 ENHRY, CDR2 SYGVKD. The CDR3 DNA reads TGTGCCATCGCCTTAGGAGCGGGCCGAGGGGACCAAGAGACCCAGTACTTC. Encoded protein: CAIALGAGRGDQETQYF.

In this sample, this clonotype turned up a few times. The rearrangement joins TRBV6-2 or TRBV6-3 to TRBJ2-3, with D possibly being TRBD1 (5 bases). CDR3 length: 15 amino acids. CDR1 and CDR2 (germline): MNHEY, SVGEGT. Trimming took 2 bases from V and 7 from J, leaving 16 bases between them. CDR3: CASSYGASLRNTQYF. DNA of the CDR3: TGTGCCAGCAGTTACGGGGCCTCCCTCCGTAATACGCAGTATTTT.

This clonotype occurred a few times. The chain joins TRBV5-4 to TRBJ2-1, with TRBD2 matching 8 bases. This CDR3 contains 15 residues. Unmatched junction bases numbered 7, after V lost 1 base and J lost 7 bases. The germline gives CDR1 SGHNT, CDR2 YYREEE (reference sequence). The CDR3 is CASSLWAGGRNEQFF. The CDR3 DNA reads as TGTGCCAGCAGCTTGTGGGCGGGGGGTCGGAATGAGCAGTTCTTC.

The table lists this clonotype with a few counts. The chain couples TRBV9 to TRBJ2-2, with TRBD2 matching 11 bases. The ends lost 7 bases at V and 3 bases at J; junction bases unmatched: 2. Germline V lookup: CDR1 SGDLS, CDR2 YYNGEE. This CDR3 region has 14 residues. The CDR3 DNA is TGTGCCAGCGGGACTAGCGGTGACACCGGGGAGCTGTTTTTT. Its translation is CASGTSGDTGELFF.

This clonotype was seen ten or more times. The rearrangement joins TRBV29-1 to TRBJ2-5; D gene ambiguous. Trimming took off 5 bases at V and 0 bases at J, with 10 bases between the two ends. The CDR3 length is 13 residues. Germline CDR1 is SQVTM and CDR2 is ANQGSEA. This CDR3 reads CSVSRLYQETQYF. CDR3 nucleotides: TGCAGCGTTTCAAGATTGTACCAAGAGACCCAGTACTTC.

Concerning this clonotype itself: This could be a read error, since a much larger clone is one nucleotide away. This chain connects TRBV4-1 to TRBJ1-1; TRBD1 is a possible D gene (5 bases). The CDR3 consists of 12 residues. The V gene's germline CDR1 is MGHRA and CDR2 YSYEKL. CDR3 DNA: TGCGCCAGCAGCCAACAGGGTACTGAACCTTTCTTT. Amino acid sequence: CASSQQGTEPFF.

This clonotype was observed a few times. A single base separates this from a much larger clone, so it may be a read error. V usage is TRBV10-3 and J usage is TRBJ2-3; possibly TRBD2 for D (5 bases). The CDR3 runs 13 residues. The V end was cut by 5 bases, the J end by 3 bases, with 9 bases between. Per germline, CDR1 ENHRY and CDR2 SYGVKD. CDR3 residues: CAISSRGTDTQYF. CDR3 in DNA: TGTGCCATCAGTAGTCGGGGTACAGATACGCAGTATTTT.